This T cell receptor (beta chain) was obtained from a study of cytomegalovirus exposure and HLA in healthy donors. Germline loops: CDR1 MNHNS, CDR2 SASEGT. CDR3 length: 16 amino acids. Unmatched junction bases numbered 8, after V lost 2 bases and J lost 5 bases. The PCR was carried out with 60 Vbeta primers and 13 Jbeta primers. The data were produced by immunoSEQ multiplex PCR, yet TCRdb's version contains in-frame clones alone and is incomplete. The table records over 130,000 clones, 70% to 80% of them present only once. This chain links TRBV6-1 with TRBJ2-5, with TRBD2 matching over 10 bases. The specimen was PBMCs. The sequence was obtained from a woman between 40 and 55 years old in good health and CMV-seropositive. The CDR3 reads CASSEIGLAGVETQYF. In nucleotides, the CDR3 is TGTGCCAGCAGTGAAATAGGTCTAGCGGGAGTGGAGACCCAGTACTTC.